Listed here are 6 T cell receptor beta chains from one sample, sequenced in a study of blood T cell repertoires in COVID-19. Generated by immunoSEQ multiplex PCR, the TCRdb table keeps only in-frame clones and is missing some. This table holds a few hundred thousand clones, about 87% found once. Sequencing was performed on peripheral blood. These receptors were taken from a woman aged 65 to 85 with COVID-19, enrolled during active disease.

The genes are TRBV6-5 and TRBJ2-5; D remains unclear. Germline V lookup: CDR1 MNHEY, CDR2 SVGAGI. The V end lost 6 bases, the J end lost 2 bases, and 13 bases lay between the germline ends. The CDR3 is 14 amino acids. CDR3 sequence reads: CASRRSSWQETQYF. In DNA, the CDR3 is TGTGCCAGCAGGAGGTCCTCCTGGCAAGAGACCCAGTACTTC.

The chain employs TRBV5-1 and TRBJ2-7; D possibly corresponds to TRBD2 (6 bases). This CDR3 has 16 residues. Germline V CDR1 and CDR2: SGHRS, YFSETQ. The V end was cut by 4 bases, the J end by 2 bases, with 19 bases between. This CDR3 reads CASSPGLPNEPYEQYF. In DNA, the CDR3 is TGCGCCAGCAGCCCGGGACTCCCGAACGAACCCTACGAGCAGTACTTC.

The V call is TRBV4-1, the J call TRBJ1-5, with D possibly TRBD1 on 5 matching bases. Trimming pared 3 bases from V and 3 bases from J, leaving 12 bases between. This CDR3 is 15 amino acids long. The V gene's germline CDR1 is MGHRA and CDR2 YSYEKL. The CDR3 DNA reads TGCGCCAGCAGCCACCCCGTCAGGGACAATCAGCCCCAGCATTTT. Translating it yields CASSHPVRDNQPQHF.

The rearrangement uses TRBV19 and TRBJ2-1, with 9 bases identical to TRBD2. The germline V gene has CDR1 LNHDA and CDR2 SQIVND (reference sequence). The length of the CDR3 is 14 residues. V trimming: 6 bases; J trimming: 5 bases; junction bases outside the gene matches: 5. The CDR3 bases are TGTGCCAGTAGAAGACTAGCGGCAAACAATGAGCAGTTCTTC. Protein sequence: CASRRLAANNEQFF.

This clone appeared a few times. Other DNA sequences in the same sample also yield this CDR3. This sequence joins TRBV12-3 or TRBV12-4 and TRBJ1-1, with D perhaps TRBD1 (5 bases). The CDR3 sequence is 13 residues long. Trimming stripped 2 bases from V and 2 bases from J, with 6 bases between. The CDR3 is CASSLQGNTEAFF. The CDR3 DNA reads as TGTGCCAGCAGTTTACAGGGAAACACTGAAGCTTTCTTT.

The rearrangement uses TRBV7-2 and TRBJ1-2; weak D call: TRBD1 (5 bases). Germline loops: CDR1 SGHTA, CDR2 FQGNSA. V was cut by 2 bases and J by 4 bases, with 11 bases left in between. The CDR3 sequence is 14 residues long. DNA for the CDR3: TGTGCCAGCAGCTTACGGGAGGGGACCTATGGCTACACCTTC. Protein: CASSLREGTYGYTF.